Listed here are 22 T cell receptor delta chains from one sample, sequenced in a study of γδ T cells in repeated Plasmodium falciparum infection (dated by TCRdb to 2020 to 2023). The library came from multiplex PCR. Reads for this sample came from an Illumina MiSeq. Identical DNA sequences were merged into single rows after TCRdb reprocessed the public reads with CATT. The sample data list tens of thousands of delta-chain clones, and roughly 0.9% of these were observed just once. More than 9% of the sample goes to the ten largest clones. For bulk TCR repertoire analysis, Vgamma9/Vdelta2+ and Vdelta2-negative gammadelta T cell populations were isolated by flow sorting from peripheral blood mononuclear cells. The sequenced sample was gamma-delta T cells from blood. These TCRs come from a pool of human donors (malaria-infected and uninfected, not separated).

There are a few counts of this clone. TCRdb records a much larger clone's protein for this DNA, with a difference at residue 8 that likely arises from a read error; the protein given is the translation of the DNA. This chain uses TRDV1 with TRDJ1; tentatively, D is TRDD3 (5 bases). Trimming pared 4 bases from V and 1 base from J, leaving 25 bases between. This CDR3 comprises 19 residues. Germline V CDR1 and CDR2: TSWWSYY, QGS. Here the CDR3 reads CALGVLRRGARSFTDKLIF. The CDR3 nucleotides read TGTGCTCTTGGGGTTTTACGGCGGGGGGCCCGGAGCTTCACCGATAAACTCATCTTT.

This clone was counted a few times. This DNA's translation and the protein TCRdb lists, from a much larger clone, do not match at residue 7, likely due to a read error; the protein shown is translated from the DNA. The rearrangement joins TRDV2 to TRDJ1, with D possibly matching TRDD3 (5 bases). Assignment of the J gene here rests on matching the DNA to germline, because TCRdb gives none. Germline V gene lookup returns CDR1 GEAIGNYY and CDR2 EKD. Trimming shortened V by 2 bases and J by 2 bases, and 23 bases separated the two germline ends. This CDR3 has 18 amino acids. The CDR3 DNA reads as TGTGCCTGTGACAAGGGGGTTACGGCCACATCGCAGACCGATAAACTCATCTTT. Protein product: CACDKGVTATSQTDKLIF.

As regards this clone: The TCRdb protein, from a much larger clone, departs from this DNA's translation at residue 16, likely by read error; the protein shown derives from the DNA. The chain uses TRDV1 and TRDJ1; 11 positions match TRDD3. This CDR3 contains 18 residues. Germline V gene data show CDR1 as TSWWSYY and CDR2 as QGS. CDR3 loop: CALWEPGLLGDKTDKHIF. CDR3 coding DNA: TGTGCTCTTTGGGAACCCGGCTTACTGGGGGATAAAACCGATAAACACATCTTT.

This clone was picked up many times. Translating this DNA gives a protein that differs at residue 4 from the TCRdb one, which belongs to a much larger clone; a read error is likely, and the protein shown is this translation. For the CDR3, the DNA is TGTGCCTGTAACACCGTGGGGGGATCTAAAGATAAACTCATCTTT. Amino acid sequence: CACNTVGGSKDKLIF. This chain links TRDV2 with TRDJ1, with 7 bases that match TRDD3. Matching the DNA to germline supplied the J gene, which TCRdb does not give. This CDR3 has 15 amino acids. Germline V gene data show CDR1 as GEAIGNYY and CDR2 as EKD.

This clone was recorded a few times. A read error likely explains why the TCRdb protein, taken from a much larger clone, differs from this DNA's translation at residue 8; the protein shown is translated from the DNA. The CDR3, as DNA: TGTGCCTGTGACACGAAGTACCACCAGCCGATGTACACCGATAAACTCATCTTT. Translated: CACDTKYHQPMYTDKLIF. V usage is TRDV2 and J usage is TRDJ1; D is uncertain. In the absence of a J gene in TCRdb, the DNA was matched to germline to assign it here. V lost 1 base and J lost 0, with 20 bases in between. The CDR3 extends over 18 amino acids. Germline V gives CDR1 GEAIGNYY, CDR2 EKD.

For this clone: The TCRdb protein, from a much larger clone, departs from this DNA's translation at residue 10, likely by read error; the protein shown derives from the DNA. This rearrangement joins TRDV1 to TRDJ1, with D possibly matching TRDD2 (5 bases). The germline gives CDR1 TSWWSYY, CDR2 QGS. Trimming shortened V by 1 base and J by 3 bases, and 21 bases separated the two germline ends. The CDR3 has 18 residues. The CDR3 nucleotides are TGTGCTCTTGGGGAACGACGCCTAGTTTCCTTTTCGGCCGATAAACTCATCTTT. This sequence encodes CALGERRLVSFSADKLIF.

This clone showed up many times. The protein held in TCRdb is that of a much larger clone and does not match this DNA's translation at residue 4, likely because of a read error; the protein shown is translated from the DNA. This rearrangement joins TRDV2 to TRDJ1; TRDD3 aligns across 11 bases. Because TCRdb records no J gene, it was assigned here through a match of the DNA to germline. The CDR3 is 21 residues long. Germline V CDR1 and CDR2: GEAIGNYY, EKD. CDR3 nucleotides: TGTGCCTGTGGCACCGTTCTACTGGGGGATAAAAGGGGTCGGAGCACCGATAAACTCATCTTT. Translating gives CACGTVLLGDKRGRSTDKLIF.

This clone was observed many times. The V and J genes are TRDV2 and TRDJ1, with TRDD3 matching over 11 bases. The V and J ends lost 3 bases and 3 bases, in that order; junction bases with no gene match: 14. The CDR3 is made up of 18 amino acids. CDR1 is GEAIGNYY, CDR2 EKD, per germline. The CDR3 region is CACDALVGDTRKPDKLIF. As DNA, the CDR3 is TGTGCCTGTGACGCCCTAGTGGGGGATACGCGGAAGCCCGATAAACTCATCTTT.

Points on this clone: TCRdb pairs this DNA with a much larger clone's protein that differs at residue 13, likely a read error; the protein shown was translated from the DNA. This sequence joins TRDV1 and TRDJ1, with D possibly matching TRDD3 (5 bases). The J gene is absent in TCRdb and was assigned here via DNA matching to germline. This CDR3 comprises 16 residues. Germline lookup yields CDR1 TSWWSYY and CDR2 QGS. CDR3 protein: CALGVPGTLFTDELIF. The CDR3 region has the DNA TGTGCTCTTGGGGTCCCGGGGACCCTCTTCACCGATGAACTCATCTTT.

This clone was picked up a small number of times. TCRdb attributes to this sequence the protein of a much larger clone, which differs from the DNA translation at residue 9; a read error is likely, and the protein displayed is translated from the DNA. The rearrangement joins TRDV1 to TRDJ1, with 8 nucleotides matching TRDD3. The CDR3 is 17 amino acids. Losses at the gene ends were 4 bases for V and 0 bases for J; bases not matched to a gene: 10. Germline V gene lookup returns CDR1 TSWWSYY and CDR2 QGS. CDR3 coding DNA: TGTGCTCTTGGGGTTCCTGGGGGACACTTGTACACCGATAAACTCATCTTT. This encodes CALGVPGGHLYTDKLIF.

This clone was seen repeatedly, ten times or more. TCRdb's protein, taken from a much larger clone, differs from this DNA's translation at residue 5, likely owing to a read error; the protein displayed comes from the DNA. V gene TRDV2 combines with J gene TRDJ1; 8 bases align to TRDD3. V shed 3 bases, J shed 1 base, and the junction held 15 bases outside the gene matches. The CDR3 totals 18 residues. The germline V gene encodes CDR1 GEAIGNYY and CDR2 EKD. DNA for the CDR3: TGTGCCTGTGACTCCGTTTCCCGACTGGGGGGGGGCACCGATAAACTCATCTTT. It is translated as CACDSVSRLGGGTDKLIF.

Concerning this clone: The protein TCRdb lists belongs to a much larger clone and differs from this DNA's translation at residue 6, which points to a read error; the protein shown is made from the DNA. This rearrangement joins TRDV1 to TRDJ1, with D maybe TRDD2 (5 bases). The CDR3 loop spans 19 amino acids. Germline V gene lookup returns CDR1 TSWWSYY and CDR2 QGS. Trimming shortened V by 2 bases and J by 2 bases, and 24 bases separated the two germline ends. The chain's CDR3 is CALGETGPPVVLQTDKLIF. The CDR3 region has the DNA TGTGCTCTTGGGGAAACGGGGCCCCCGGTCGTCCTTCAAACCGATAAACTCATCTTT.

This clone was found a few times. Only one base separates this from a far larger clonotype, so it likely reflects a read error. In the same sample, other DNA sequences code for this CDR3. The chain has TRDV2 and TRDJ1; 7 bases agree with TRDD3. TCRdb gives no J gene; it was assigned here by matching the DNA to germline. Germline lookup yields CDR1 GEAIGNYY and CDR2 EKD. The CDR3 runs to 19 residues. Germline trimming cut 4 bases from V and 0 bases from J; bases unmatched to any gene: 19. CDR3 sequence reads: CACEALFLGDGRYTDKLIF. In nucleotides, the CDR3 is TGTGCCTGTGAGGCTCTATTTTTGGGGGACGGGAGGTACACCGATAAACTCATCTTT.

The rearrangement links TRDV3 to TRDJ1; D is uncertain. This CDR3 is 14 amino acids long. V lost 1 base and J lost 0, with 12 bases in between. In germline, CDR1 is TVYSNPD, CDR2 GDNSRS (reference sequence). The CDR3 loop reads CAFTQHRNTDKLIF. In DNA form, the CDR3 reads TGTGCCTTTACCCAGCACCGAAACACCGATAAACTCATCTTT. The entire variable domain, with the rest obtained from reference TRDV3 and TRDJ1, is as follows: CDKVTQSSPDQTVASGSEVVLLCTYDTVYSNPDLFWYRIRPDYSFQFVFYGDNSRSEGADFTQGRFSVKHILTQKAFHLVISPVRTEDSATYYCAFTQHRNTDKLIFGKGTRVTVEP.

This clone was seen repeatedly, ten times or more. A far larger clone is one base from this, pointing to a likely read error. Within the sample, other DNA sequences also encode this same CDR3. The chain is built from TRDV2 and TRDJ1; D gene unclear. Here the J gene was assigned by germline matching of the DNA, as TCRdb has none. V lost 1 base to trimming and J lost 0 bases, with 11 bases between them. This CDR3 is 15 amino acids long. Germline CDR1 is GEAIGNYY and CDR2 is EKD. The CDR3 DNA sequence: TGTGCCTGTGACACTGTAGTACCAGACACCGATAAACTCATCTTT. Protein product: CACDTVVPDTDKLIF.

Details on this clone: The protein recorded in TCRdb matches a much larger clone and deviates from this DNA's translation at residue 10, suggesting a read error; the protein here is obtained by translating the DNA. In DNA form, the CDR3 reads TGTGCTCTTGGGGCCCAGGGCTCCTTCGCCTGGGGGGATACCGATAAACTCATCTTT. The encoded protein is CALGAQGSFAWGDTDKLIF. The rearrangement links TRDV1 to TRDJ1; TRDD3 matches 7 bases. TCRdb leaves out the J gene; it was filled in here by matching the DNA to germline. V shed 4 bases and J 2 bases; nucleotides not matched to a gene: 19. CDR3 length: 19 residues. CDR1 is TSWWSYY, CDR2 QGS, per germline.

Notes on this clone: This DNA's translation and the protein TCRdb lists, from a much larger clone, do not match at residue 10, likely due to a read error; the protein shown is translated from the DNA. The rearrangement uses TRDV1 and TRDJ1; D possibly corresponds to TRDD3 (6 bases). The CDR3 consists of 19 residues. Germline loops: CDR1 TSWWSYY, CDR2 QGS. V lost 2 bases and J 0 bases, leaving 22 bases between the germline ends. The CDR3 region has the DNA TGTGCTCTTGGGGAAATCTCTTGGGGGGTACAAGGGTACACCGATAAACTCATCTTT. Encoded protein: CALGEISWGVQGYTDKLIF.

Many counts were recorded for this clone. TCRdb's protein for this DNA is that of a much larger clone and differs from the translation at residue 5, likely a read error; the protein shown is the DNA translation. This rearrangement joins TRDV3 to TRDJ1, with TRDD3 matching 11 bases. TCRdb lists no J gene, so it was determined here by aligning the DNA to germline. After removal of 2 bases from V and 0 bases from J, the junction contained 32 bases not matched to a gene. Looked up from germline, CDR1 is TVYSNPD and CDR2 is GDNSRS (reference sequence). This CDR3 is built from 24 residues. The CDR3 DNA follows: TGTGCCTTTTCAGCTCAAGACTGGGGGATATACCACTCCGCTACAGTATTCTACACCGATAAACTCATCTTT. Its protein is CAFSAQDWGIYHSATVFYTDKLIF.

As for this clone: The TCRdb protein, from a much larger clone, departs from this DNA's translation at residue 5, likely by read error; the protein shown derives from the DNA. The V and J genes are TRDV1 and TRDJ1; TRDD3 matches 11 bases. No J gene was available from TCRdb, and it was assigned here by a germline match of the DNA. CDR3 size: 19 residues. Trimming at V came to 4 bases and at J to 3 bases, leaving 16 bases not matched to a gene. The germline CDR1 and CDR2 sequences are TSWWSYY and QGS. CDR3 DNA sequence: TGTGCTCTTGGGGGACACACTTCCCTCTGGGGGATACACGCCGATAAACTCATCTTT. Residues: CALGGHTSLWGIHADKLIF.

This clone came up a few times. TCRdb's listed protein matches a much larger clone and diverges from this DNA's translation at residue 5, likely through a read error; the protein shown comes from the DNA. The rearrangement links TRDV1 to TRDJ1; the match to TRDD3 covers 12 bases. No J gene was available from TCRdb, and it was assigned here by a germline match of the DNA. Losses at the gene ends were 4 bases for V and 4 bases for J; bases not matched to a gene: 28. CDR1 and CDR2 (germline): TSWWSYY, QGS. There are 23 residues in the CDR3. CDR3 coding DNA: TGTGCTCTTGGGGGACCTCTCTTTCCTTCCCTCTGGTCTGGGGGATACGTAAACGATAAACTCATCTTT. Residues: CALGGPLFPSLWSGGYVNDKLIF.

This clone was seen a handful of times. The TCRdb protein, from a much larger clone, departs from this DNA's translation at residue 20, likely by read error; the protein shown derives from the DNA. The CDR3: CACEKPFLPLHWGIRRTDKPIF. CDR3 sequence (DNA): TGTGCCTGTGAGAAACCTTTCCTACCCCTCCACTGGGGGATACGACGGACCGATAAACCCATCTTT. The J gene is uncalled and the V gene is TRDV2; TRDD3, as called in the table, went unchecked against the DNA. From germline, CDR1 is GEAIGNYY and CDR2 EKD. The CDR3 extends over 22 amino acids.

This clone was found many times. Other DNA sequences within the sample encode an identical CDR3. This chain uses TRDV2 with TRDJ3; TRDD3 agrees at 7 bases. The J gene was not available in TCRdb and was assigned here by matching the DNA to germline segments. V dropped 2 bases and J dropped 1; count of bases not matched to a gene: 7. CDR3 length: 18 amino acids. In germline, CDR1 is GEAIGNYY, CDR2 EKD. The CDR3, as DNA: TGTGCCTGTGACAGAGTTACTGGGGATTCCTGGGACACCCGACAGATGTTTTTC. Amino acid sequence: CACDRVTGDSWDTRQMFF.